Presented here are 3 T cell receptor beta chains from one specimen sequenced in a study of vaccination effects on CD4 cells after COVID-19 (dated by TCRdb to between 2021 and 2022). Library preparation employed the immunoSEQ multiplex PCR assay. This immuneACCESS table, as held by TCRdb, lists in-frame sequences with V and J called but not all clones. Of the missing ones, under half trace to an unresolved V gene in checked studies; the others have no known cause. The sample records approximately 70,000 clones, about 69% of which are singletons. The top ten constitute about 5% of the sample. Their target antigens are unknown. In the ViraFEST assay, PBMC were stimulated with viral peptide pools, and antigen-specific CD4+ T cell clonotypes were then identified by expansion using TCR sequencing. After around 10 days of culture, CD4+ T cells were isolated with the EasySep CD4+ T cell isolation kit. Convalescent patients had PCR-confirmed SARS-CoV-2 infection between March and December 2020, before Alpha, Beta and Delta variants emerged in the United States.

The specimen comprised CD4+ T cells from PBMCs cultured with HIV peptides, sampled before COVID-19 vaccination. The cell subset or site label of this sample denotes: HIV-1 Nef peptide pool negative control/reference culture. These receptors were collected from a human donor who had a prior SARS-CoV-2 infection.

The DNA of the CDR3 is TGTGCCAGCAGCCCCGCAGATACGCAGTATTTT. Translated, it gives CASSPADTQYF. The J gene is TRBJ2-3, the V gene TRBV11-1; D call uncertain. Germline V gives CDR1 SGHAT, CDR2 FQDESV (reference sequence). The CDR3 runs 11 residues. V lost 5 bases and J 4 bases, leaving 4 bases between the germline ends.

This clone was seen more than once but under ten times. The rearrangement links TRBV3-1 (or the pseudogene TRBV3-2) to TRBJ1-6; the match to TRBD1 covers 9 bases. This CDR3 has 14 residues. J lost 9 bases, V lost 3 bases, and 3 bases had no gene match. The germline gives CDR1 LGHDT, CDR2 YNNKEL (reference sequence). CDR3 nucleotides: TGTGCCAGCAGCCACGGACAGGGGCCTTCACCCCTCCACTTT. It specifies CASSHGQGPSPLHF.

CDR3 sequence: CASSLYADTQYF. CDR3 nucleotides: TGTGCCAGCAGCTTATATGCAGATACGCAGTATTTT. This chain uses TRBV7-2 with TRBJ2-3; no clear D. CDR3 length: 12 residues. V dropped 2 bases and J dropped 4 bases, with 4 bases sitting between them. Germline CDR1 reads SGHTA; CDR2 reads FQGNSA.